This passage covers 28 T cell receptor beta chains from one sample sequenced in a study of shared clonotypes between healthy human individuals. Using immunoSEQ multiplex PCR, the repertoire was profiled, and TCRdb retains in-frame clones only, with some absent. Here the sample spans nearly 2 million clones, about 95% being singletons. Terminally differentiated effector memory CD45RA+ cells were left out of the naive CD8 fraction, which was CD45RO-negative and positively selected for CCR7. Sequences were obtained from naive CD8+ T cells sorted from blood. The source is a young man in good health.

The J gene is TRBJ1-2, the V gene TRBV6-1, with D perhaps TRBD1 (5 bases). The V gene lost 11 bases and the J gene lost 2 bases, with 21 bases spanning the gap. The CDR3 totals 15 residues. Looked up from germline, CDR1 is MNHNS and CDR2 is SASEGT. The CDR3 region is CAGEGFSPPNYGYTF. The CDR3 bases are TGTGCCGGGGAGGGGTTTTCCCCCCCGAACTATGGCTACACCTTC.

This clone was seen only once. V gene TRBV4-2 combines with J gene TRBJ1-2; D is unresolved. The CDR3 sequence is 18 residues long. The ends were cut back, 1 base at V and 4 bases at J, with 22 bases in the middle. Germline V gene sequence: CDR1 LGHNA, CDR2 YNFKEQ. The CDR3 protein is CASSQGDFSTERTYGYTF. The CDR3 nucleotides are TGTGCCAGCAGCCAAGGTGATTTCAGTACAGAACGTACCTATGGCTACACCTTC.

The V call is TRBV2, the J call TRBJ2-5, with D unresolved. TRBJ2-7 explains the end of the DNA better; the J call may be wrong. CDR1 and CDR2 (germline): SNHLY, FYNNEI. The CDR3 loop spans 11 amino acids. The DNA for the CDR3 is TGTGCCAGCAGTTTAAATGACGAGCAGTACTTC. This sequence encodes CASSLNDEQYF.

This chain joins TRBV5-4 and TRBJ2-3, with 8 nucleotides matching TRBD2. Losses at the gene ends were 3 bases for V and 1 base for J; bases not matched to a gene: 10. Looked up from germline, CDR1 is SGHNT and CDR2 is YYREEE (reference sequence). The CDR3 is 17 amino acids. The CDR3 spells CASSSEGSGTGTDTQYF. Here the CDR3 DNA reads TGTGCCAGCAGCTCGGAAGGTAGCGGGACTGGCACAGATACGCAGTATTTT.

This chain uses TRBV5-6 with TRBJ2-1, with TRBD1 matching 9 bases. V lost 4 bases, J lost 2 bases, and 4 bases stayed unmatched. Germline V gene sequence: CDR1 SGHDT, CDR2 YYEEEE. The CDR3 runs 15 residues. CDR3 protein: CASSPGTGTYNEQFF. CDR3 DNA sequence: TGTGCCAGCAGCCCCGGGACAGGGACCTACAATGAGCAGTTCTTC. Full variable domain (remainder filled in from reference TRBV5-6 and TRBJ2-1): DAGVTQSPTHLIKTRGQQVTLRCSPKSGHDTVSWYQQALGQGPQFIFQYYEEEERQRGNFPDRFSGHQFPNYSSELNVNALLLGDSALYLCASSPGTGTYNEQFFGPGTRLTVL.

The chain is built from TRBV18 and TRBJ2-5; 7 bases agree with TRBD1. Trimming removed 3 bases from V and 9 bases from J; junction bases left unmatched: 13. The CDR3 runs 15 residues. The germline V gene has CDR1 KGHSH and CDR2 LQKENI. CDR3 nucleotides: TGTGCCAGCTCACCTCCGGACAGGATGGAAGGGGCCCAGTACTTC. This encodes CASSPPDRMEGAQYF.

A word on this clone: The same CDR3 can be traced to other DNA sequences in this sample. This chain links TRBV7-9 with TRBJ2-7; no clear D gene. The V and J ends lost 1 base and 6 bases respectively, with 7 bases between them. The CDR3 runs 12 residues. The V gene's germline CDR1 is SEHNR and CDR2 FQNEAQ (reference sequence). CDR3 residues: CASSLVGSEQYF. The CDR3, as DNA: TGTGCCAGCAGCTTAGTTGGATCCGAGCAGTACTTC.

The rearrangement uses TRBV5-1 and TRBJ2-2, with D unclear. This CDR3 contains 12 residues. Germline CDR1 reads SGHRS; CDR2 reads YFSETQ. Trimming took 2 bases from V and 7 from J, leaving 6 bases between them. The CDR3 region has the DNA TGCGCCAGCAGCTTTACGGGCGGGGAGCTGTTTTTT. As protein: CASSFTGGELFF.

V and J are TRBV18 and TRBJ2-5; 7 bases match TRBD1. The CDR3 length is 16 residues. Germline V gene lookup returns CDR1 KGHSH and CDR2 LQKENI. V lost 5 bases, J lost 5 bases, and 14 bases stayed unmatched. This CDR3 reads CASSGPGTASGETQYF. CDR3 DNA sequence: TGTGCCAGCTCAGGCCCCGGGACAGCCTCCGGGGAGACCCAGTACTTC.

This rearrangement joins TRBV5-4 to TRBJ1-1; 8 bases align to TRBD1. There are 15 residues in the CDR3. Germline-derived CDR1 and CDR2 are SGHNT and YYREEE (reference sequence). The V segment lost 7 bases and the J segment 8 bases; nucleotides outside the gene matches: 16. The chain's CDR3 is CASRFAGGYGEEAFF. DNA of the CDR3: TGTGCCAGCCGATTCGCAGGGGGCTATGGGGAGGAAGCTTTCTTT.

The chain recombines TRBV6-1 with TRBJ1-1; no firm D call. The germline V gene has CDR1 MNHNS and CDR2 SASEGT. The CDR3 is 12 amino acids. V was cut by 4 bases and J by 6 bases, with 9 bases left in between. The CDR3: CASSGNSPEAFF. The CDR3 nucleotides read TGTGCCAGCAGTGGGAATTCGCCTGAAGCTTTCTTT.

This sequence joins TRBV10-1 and TRBJ2-1, with D possibly TRBD1 on 6 matching bases. In germline, CDR1 is WNHNN, CDR2 SYGVQD (reference sequence). V dropped 3 bases and J dropped 5 bases, with 11 bases sitting between them. This CDR3 is built from 14 residues. DNA of the CDR3: TGCGCCAGCAGTGAAGACAGGTCGGACAATGAGCAGTTCTTC. It specifies CASSEDRSDNEQFF.

The chain joins TRBV6-6 to TRBJ2-7; 15 positions match TRBD2. The CDR3 extends over 15 amino acids. CDR1 and CDR2 from the germline V gene are MNHNY and SVGAGI (reference sequence). Trimming at V came to 5 bases and at J to 3 bases, leaving 2 bases not matched to a gene. For the CDR3, the DNA is TGTGCCAGCAGTCCGGGACTAGCGGGAGGCTACGAGCAGTACTTC. Translating gives CASSPGLAGGYEQYF.

The chain employs TRBV5-1 and TRBJ2-3; tentatively, D is TRBD2 (5 bases). Per germline, CDR1 SGHRS and CDR2 YFSETQ. The V gene lost 3 bases and the J gene lost 2 bases, with 13 bases spanning the gap. The CDR3 runs to 15 residues. The CDR3 region has the DNA TGCGCCAGCAGCTCCTCTAGGGAGATCACAGATACGCAGTATTTT. Translating gives CASSSSREITDTQYF. Filled out from reference TRBV5-1 and TRBJ2-3, the complete variable domain reads KAGVTQTPRYLIKTRGQQVTLSCSPISGHRSVSWYQQTPGQGLQFLFEYFSETQRNKGNFPGRFSGRQFSNSRSEMNVSTLELGDSALYLCASSSSREITDTQYFGPGTRLTVL.

The chain joins TRBV9 to TRBJ2-3; possibly TRBD1 for D (6 bases). Germline V gene sequence: CDR1 SGDLS, CDR2 YYNGEE. The CDR3 is 17 residues long. Trimming took off 3 bases at V and 6 bases at J, with 23 bases between the two ends. This CDR3 is CASSAADFLGARDTQYF. Written as DNA, the CDR3 is TGTGCCAGCAGCGCCGCCGACTTCCTGGGGGCGCGGGATACGCAGTATTTT.

This rearrangement joins TRBV6-5 to TRBJ1-5; 9 nucleotides match TRBD1. V shed 5 bases, J shed 9 bases, and the junction held 5 bases outside the gene matches. Germline CDR1 and CDR2: MNHEY and SVGAGI. The CDR3 extends over 13 amino acids. Here the CDR3 reads CASSDGQGMPQHF. DNA for the CDR3: TGTGCCAGCAGTGACGGACAGGGGATGCCCCAGCATTTT.

The genes are TRBV19 and TRBJ1-5; D is unresolved. From germline, CDR1 is LNHDA and CDR2 SQIVND (reference sequence). This CDR3 region has 15 residues. V was shortened by 3 bases and J by 9 bases, with 18 bases between the two germline ends. Here the CDR3 reads CASSIPGELVWPQHF. The CDR3 DNA reads TGTGCCAGTAGTATCCCCGGCGAATTGGTTTGGCCCCAGCATTTT.

CDR3 sequence (DNA): TGTGCCAGCAGCTTCGACTGGAGCGAGGAGCAGTACTTC. Protein: CASSFDWSEEQYF. The V and J genes are TRBV13 and TRBJ2-7; D gene uncertain. V lost 3 bases to trimming and J lost 7 bases, with 13 bases between them. The germline gives CDR1 PRHDT, CDR2 FYEKMQ (reference sequence). This CDR3 has 13 amino acids.

The chain carries TRBV11-2 and TRBJ2-7; D gene uncertain. V lost 6 bases and J 7 bases, leaving 10 bases between the germline ends. Germline V gene data show CDR1 as SGHAT and CDR2 as FQNNGV. The CDR3 is 11 residues long. The CDR3 coding sequence is TGTGCCAGCAGATTTGCTAGAGAGCAGTACTTC. Translating gives CASRFAREQYF.

This sequence joins TRBV5-5 and TRBJ2-7, with D perhaps TRBD2 (5 bases). This CDR3 comprises 14 residues. Germline lookup yields CDR1 SGHKS and CDR2 YYEKEE (reference sequence). Trimming removed 1 base from V and 3 bases from J, with 11 bases in between. CDR3 region: CASSLNWSGYEQYF. The CDR3 DNA is TGTGCCAGCAGCTTGAATTGGAGCGGCTACGAGCAGTACTTC.

This chain uses TRBV7-6 with TRBJ2-5; 9 bases agree with TRBD2. The CDR3 has 15 residues. Germline V gene sequence: CDR1 SGHVS, CDR2 FNYEAQ. V lost 3 bases and J lost 4; bases outside the gene matches: 6. The CDR3 loop reads CASSLLGLAGETQYF. The CDR3 DNA reads as TGTGCCAGCAGCTTGTTGGGACTAGCAGGAGAGACCCAGTACTTC.

The genes are TRBV5-1 and TRBJ2-7; no definite D call. The CDR3 sequence is 15 residues long. Germline values: CDR1 SGHRS, CDR2 YFSETQ. Trimming removed 0 bases at V and 1 base at J, with 11 bases between. In nucleotides, the CDR3 is TGCGCCAGCAGCTTGGATCCAGATGCTTCCTACGAGCAGTACTTC. This gives the protein CASSLDPDASYEQYF.

The rearrangement uses TRBV6-5 and TRBJ2-7, with TRBD1 as a possible D gene (6 bases). The CDR3 is made up of 16 amino acids. Trimming pared 0 bases from V and 1 base from J, leaving 13 bases between. Germline CDR1 reads MNHEY; CDR2 reads SVGAGI. CDR3 bases: TGTGCCAGCAGTTACTCGCCGGCAGGGGCTTCCTACGAGCAGTACTTC. This codes for CASSYSPAGASYEQYF.

The V gene is TRBV7-9, the J gene TRBJ2-2; no clear D. The CDR3 extends over 15 amino acids. Germline V lookup: CDR1 SEHNR, CDR2 FQNEAQ (reference sequence). V was clipped by 5 bases and J by 6 bases, with 16 bases between them. CDR3 sequence (DNA): TGTGCCAGCAGCGAAACCAAGGGATTAGCCGGGGAGCTGTTTTTT. The encoded protein is CASSETKGLAGELFF.

This chain connects TRBV13 to TRBJ1-6, with D unresolved. The length of the CDR3 is 17 residues. The V end was cut by 0 bases, the J end by 0 bases, with 9 bases between. Germline V lookup: CDR1 PRHDT, CDR2 FYEKMQ (reference sequence). CDR3 sequence reads: CASSLGHMSSYNSPLHF. CDR3 sequence (DNA): TGTGCCAGCAGCTTAGGACATATGAGCTCCTATAATTCACCCCTCCACTTT.

The chain couples TRBV5-6 to TRBJ2-3; maybe TRBD2 (6 bases). V shed 3 bases and J shed 2 bases, with 16 bases lying between them. Germline lookup yields CDR1 SGHDT and CDR2 YYEEEE. The CDR3 length is 16 residues. The CDR3 here is CASSWDGDFYTDTQYF. In DNA, the CDR3 is TGTGCCAGCAGCTGGGACGGGGACTTCTACACAGATACGCAGTATTTT.

The chain carries TRBV10-2 and TRBJ2-3; 12 bases map to TRBD1. This CDR3 is built from 16 residues. CDR1 WSHSY and CDR2 SAAADI come from the germline V gene. The V and J ends lost 5 bases and 5 bases, in that order; junction bases with no gene match: 8. The CDR3 reads CASSYGTGGRGDTQYF. The CDR3 nucleotides are TGCGCCAGCAGTTACGGGACAGGGGGCCGGGGAGATACGCAGTATTTT.

The J gene is TRBJ2-7, the V gene TRBV4-1; 10 bases map to TRBD2. V was clipped by 3 bases and J by 4 bases; unmatched bases: 9. The CDR3 loop spans 16 amino acids. Germline lookup yields CDR1 MGHRA and CDR2 YSYEKL. CDR3 DNA sequence: TGCGCCAGCAGCCACGAAGGGGCTAGCGGGAGTTACGAGCAGTACTTC. Its translation is CASSHEGASGSYEQYF.